One TCR beta chain is described in this entry. No antigen is known for it. PCR used 60 Vbeta primers and 13 Jbeta primers. The protocol was immunoSEQ multiplex PCR, while the TCRdb copy is restricted to in-frame clones and leaves out a portion. The repertoire holds approximately 90,000 clones, 85% seen once, with 7.4% in the top ten. The sample originates from a study of cytomegalovirus exposure and HLA in healthy donors. Broader study findings: Sequencing depth across donors, presence/absence analyses assumed, was roughly uniform.

CDR1 is SGHAT, CDR2 FQNNGV, per germline. V trimming: 2 bases; J trimming: 9 bases; junction bases outside the gene matches: 10. This CDR3 is 16 amino acids long. The chain couples TRBV11-2 to TRBJ2-1; 10 nucleotides agree with TRBD1. The TCR sequence derives from a man aged 35 to 55 in good health and CMV-seropositive. What was sequenced was PBMCs. The CDR3 here is CASSLRTGGSRGEQFF. The CDR3 DNA sequence: TGTGCCAGCAGCTTAAGGACAGGGGGATCCCGGGGTGAGCAGTTCTTC.